This T cell receptor beta chain was retrieved from a study of blood T cell repertoires in COVID-19. Study background: Both acute and convalescent COVID-19 samples were obtained from the United States, Italy and Spain.

This clone appeared once. The CDR3 runs to 14 residues. The V gene's germline CDR1 is GTSNPN and CDR2 SVGIG (reference sequence). V was pared by 3 bases and J by 1 base, with 12 bases between. Cohort placement rested on clinical history that participants reported themselves. Per the original methods: Reference gene primer amplification yielded estimated nucleated cell counts. Measured with immunoSEQ multiplex PCR; TCRdb has only the in-frame clones, and not every one. D and trimming come from the DNA, and the V and J calls and clone size come from that table. The table lists some 200,000 clones, more than 65% of them singletons.

V and J are TRBV30 and TRBJ1-1, with D unclear. The origin of this receptor is a middle-aged man who had recovered from COVID-19. The sequencing sample was made of PBMCs or T cells enriched from blood (not recorded which). CDR3 in amino acids: CAWRTQTANTEAFF. In nucleotides, the CDR3 is TGTGCCTGGAGGACACAAACAGCGAACACTGAAGCTTTCTTT.